A selection of T cell receptor beta chains follows, all from one sample in a study of blood T cell repertoires in COVID-19. The method was immunoSEQ multiplex PCR; TCRdb's version includes in-frame clones alone and lacks a portion of them. Among roughly 100,000 clones listed, about 86% were seen once. The sample consisted of peripheral blood. The source is a woman of 80 years or more with acute or convalescent COVID-19. Each CDR3 is given with its conserved first and last residue. Each record gives: V gene, clone size, D gene, J gene, CDR3 DNA, CDR3 protein. The D gene is left open where the match is weak. Clone size is shown for a subset of rows, as once, few, many or a class of expanded clone.

>TRBV28|.|TRBD1|TRBJ2-1
TGTGCCAGCAGTCACCGCAGGGGGCGTAATGAGCAGTTCTTC
CASSHRRGRNEQFF
>TRBV7-2|.|.|TRBJ1-2
TGTGCCAGCAGCCCCCAGGAAAACTATGGCTACACCTTC
CASSPQENYGYTF
>TRBV2|.|TRBD1|TRBJ1-4
TGTGCCAGCAGTGATATTTGGACAGGGGGTAATGAAAAACTGTTTTTT
CASSDIWTGGNEKLFF
>TRBV20-1|.|.|TRBJ1-1
TGCAGTGCGTATCCAGGCTCTGAAGCTTTCTTT
CSAYPGSEAFF
>TRBV19|.|.|TRBJ2-6
TGTGCCAGTAGTCTCTGGAGCTCTGGGGCCAACGTCCTGACTTTC
CASSLWSSGANVLTF
>TRBV7-6|.|.|TRBJ2-7
TGTGCCAGCAGCTTAGAGGGAGGGGGGATCTACGAGCAGTACTTC
CASSLEGGGIYEQYF
>TRBV10-3|.|TRBD1|TRBJ1-3
TGTGCCATCAGTGGGGGGACAGGATGGAACACCATATATTTT
CAISGGTGWNTIYF
>TRBV5-1|.|.|TRBJ2-3
TGCGCCAGCAGCCCCGGGACTTTCACAGATACGCAGTATTTT
CASSPGTFTDTQYF
>TRBV29-1|once|.|TRBJ2-7
TGCAGCGTTCTCCGGGGAGGGGGGAAGCAGTACTTC
CSVLRGGGKQYF
>TRBV9|once|.|TRBJ1-3
TGTGCCAGCAGCGTAGGGACGGACAGCTCTGGAAACACCATATATTTT
CASSVGTDSSGNTIYF
>TRBV7-2|.|TRBD2|TRBJ2-3
TGTGCCAGCCGGGAGGGAACCACAGATACGCAGTATTTT
CASREGTTDTQYF